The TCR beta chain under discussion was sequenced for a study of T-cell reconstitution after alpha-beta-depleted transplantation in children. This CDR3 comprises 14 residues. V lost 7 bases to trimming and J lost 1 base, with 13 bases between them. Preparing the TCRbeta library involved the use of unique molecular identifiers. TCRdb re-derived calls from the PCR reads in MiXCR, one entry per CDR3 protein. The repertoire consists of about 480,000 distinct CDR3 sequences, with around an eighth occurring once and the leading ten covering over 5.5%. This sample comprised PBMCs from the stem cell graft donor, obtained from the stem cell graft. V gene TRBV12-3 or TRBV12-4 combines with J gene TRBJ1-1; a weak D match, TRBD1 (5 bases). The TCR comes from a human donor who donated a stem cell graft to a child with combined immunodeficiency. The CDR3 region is CASILRERNTEAFF. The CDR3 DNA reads TGTGCCAGCATTCTCAGGGAGAGGAACACTGAAGCTTTCTTT.